This passage covers 17 T cell receptor beta chains from one sample sequenced in a study of shared clonotypes between healthy human individuals. CD45RO-negative, CCR7-positively selected cells formed the naive CD8 fraction, excluding terminally differentiated effector memory CD45RA+ cells. The repertoire was sequenced with immunoSEQ multiplex PCR; TCRdb's copy has only in-frame clones and lacks some. The data hold about 2.1 million clones, with about 92% observed a single time. Input material: naive CD8+ T cells from PBMCs. The receptors were sampled from a man aged 18 to 30 in good health. Some clones in this sample may be carry-over from other donors' samples.

About this clone itself: In the same sample, other DNA sequences code for this CDR3. The chain carries TRBV9 and TRBJ1-2; D might be TRBD1 (5 bases). CDR3 length: 14 amino acids. V was trimmed by 3 bases and J by 1 base, leaving 10 bases between them. CDR1 and CDR2 from the germline V gene are SGDLS and YYNGEE. The DNA of the CDR3 is TGTGCCAGCAGCGGGCGGGACGGTAACTATGGCTACACCTTC. It codes for CASSGRDGNYGYTF.

This clone is a singleton in its sample. This chain connects TRBV19 to TRBJ2-3; 10 nucleotides align to TRBD2. Germline V gene data show CDR1 as LNHDA and CDR2 as SQIVND (reference sequence). The CDR3 is 16 amino acids. V gave up 3 bases and J gave up 1 base; unmatched junction bases: 4. The CDR3 loop is CASSIRTSGGTDTQYF. The DNA of the CDR3 is TGTGCCAGTAGTATCCGGACTAGCGGAGGCACAGATACGCAGTATTTT.

The chain employs TRBV19 and TRBJ2-3; maybe TRBD1 (8 bases). This CDR3 is built from 15 residues. CDR1 is LNHDA, CDR2 SQIVND, per germline (reference sequence). V was pared by 5 bases and J by 2 bases, with 14 bases between. CDR3 region: CASSERDRITDTQYF. The CDR3, as DNA: TGTGCCAGTAGTGAGCGGGACAGGATCACAGATACGCAGTATTTT.

The chain couples TRBV14 to TRBJ2-1; perhaps TRBD2 as D (5 bases). V lost 0 bases and J 5 bases, leaving 11 bases between the germline ends. Germline lookup yields CDR1 SGHDN and CDR2 FVKESK. This CDR3 is 15 amino acids long. The CDR3 spells CASSQDWLAHNEQFF. The CDR3 coding sequence is TGTGCCAGCAGCCAAGATTGGCTAGCCCACAATGAGCAGTTCTTC.

In regard to this clone: This same CDR3 is encoded by further DNA sequences in the sample. The chain employs TRBV7-9 and TRBJ2-1, with D possibly TRBD2 on 6 matching bases. Per the germline V gene, CDR1 is SEHNR and CDR2 is FQNEAQ (reference sequence). V lost 5 bases, J lost 3 bases, and 11 bases lay in between. CDR3 length equals 14 residues. The CDR3 here is CASSPRESYNEQFF. CDR3 coding DNA: TGTGCCAGCAGCCCGCGGGAAAGCTACAATGAGCAGTTCTTC.

V usage is TRBV27 and J usage is TRBJ2-6; D is unresolved. The CDR3 contains 16 residues. Trimming pared 0 bases from V and 2 bases from J, leaving 8 bases between. Germline lookup yields CDR1 MNHEY and CDR2 SMNVEV (reference sequence). The CDR3 sequence is CASSLSTGPGANVLTF. CDR3 in DNA: TGTGCCAGCAGTTTATCGACCGGCCCTGGGGCCAACGTCCTGACTTTC.

Notes on this clone: The sample contains more than one DNA sequence encoding this CDR3. This chain links TRBV27 with TRBJ2-7, with D possibly TRBD2 on 5 matching bases. This CDR3 region has 12 residues. CDR1 and CDR2 (germline): MNHEY, SMNVEV (reference sequence). V lost 2 bases to trimming and J lost 4 bases, with 6 bases between them. The CDR3 region is CASSLAGYEQYF. The DNA of the CDR3 is TGTGCCAGCAGTTTAGCGGGTTACGAGCAGTACTTC.

This sequence joins TRBV6-1 and TRBJ2-7; TRBD2 matches at 8 bases. J was trimmed by 3 bases and V by 5 bases; bases with no gene match: 6. The germline V gene has CDR1 MNHNS and CDR2 SASEGT. This CDR3 is built from 14 residues. CDR3 sequence reads: CASSYAGGNYEQYF. The CDR3 DNA reads as TGTGCCAGCAGTTATGCGGGGGGAAACTACGAGCAGTACTTC.

The rearrangement uses TRBV27 and TRBJ1-1; the D gene is possibly TRBD1 (5 bases). The CDR3 length is 15 residues. Trimming stripped 4 bases from V and 3 bases from J, with 15 bases between. The germline V gene encodes CDR1 MNHEY and CDR2 SMNVEV (reference sequence). Here the CDR3 reads CASSSGTFGHTEAFF. Written as DNA, the CDR3 is TGTGCCAGCAGTTCTGGGACGTTTGGGCACACTGAAGCTTTCTTT.

The sample holds a few counts of this clone. The chain joins TRBV4-2 to TRBJ1-1; a possible D gene is TRBD1 (5 bases). Germline V gene lookup returns CDR1 LGHNA and CDR2 YNFKEQ. The CDR3 sequence is 12 residues long. Between the trimmed V and J ends, which lost 1 base and 8 bases, there was a span of 8 bases. CDR3 coding DNA: TGTGCCAGCAGCCAAGCGGACATAGAAGCTTTCTTT. It yields the protein CASSQADIEAFF.

In the case of this clone: The sample carries other DNA sequences with the same CDR3. The chain employs TRBV5-1 and TRBJ2-7; 9 positions match TRBD1. Trimming cost V 3 bases and J 4 bases; bases outside gene matches: 5. From germline, CDR1 is SGHRS and CDR2 YFSETQ. This CDR3 is 14 amino acids long. The CDR3 sequence: CASSYGQGNYEQYF. In nucleotides, the CDR3 is TGCGCCAGCAGCTATGGACAGGGGAATTACGAGCAGTACTTC.

This clone was seen just once. V and J are TRBV11-2 and TRBJ2-3; D is perhaps TRBD2 (6 bases). The V gene lost 5 bases and the J gene lost 0 bases, with 15 bases spanning the gap. The CDR3 length is 16 residues. The germline V gene has CDR1 SGHAT and CDR2 FQNNGV. For the CDR3, the DNA is TGTGCCAGCAGCGCCAATCGGGAGTTCAGCACAGATACGCAGTATTTT. Translation: CASSANREFSTDTQYF.

V is TRBV10-3 and J is TRBJ1-2; TRBD1 is a possible D gene (6 bases). The CDR3 has 12 amino acids. The germline CDR1 and CDR2 sequences are ENHRY and SYGVKD. Trimming removed 10 bases from V and 7 bases from J, with 16 bases in between. CDR3 region: CATRTAEGGYTF. The CDR3 DNA follows: TGTGCCACAAGGACAGCCGAGGGTGGCTACACCTTC.

The chain recombines TRBV27 with TRBJ2-4; 8 nucleotides agree with TRBD2. CDR1 is MNHEY, CDR2 SMNVEV, per germline (reference sequence). CDR3 length equals 15 residues. Germline trimming cut 2 bases from V and 6 bases from J; bases unmatched to any gene: 6. This chain's CDR3 is CASSLRSGGGNIQYF. The CDR3 DNA sequence: TGTGCCAGCAGTTTAAGGTCGGGAGGGGGAAACATTCAGTACTTC.

Remarks on this clone: In the same sample, other DNA sequences code for this CDR3. The genes are TRBV6-5 and TRBJ1-1, with D hard to call. CDR1 is MNHEY and CDR2 is SVGAGI in the germline V gene. The CDR3 extends over 13 amino acids. Trimming pared 0 bases from V and 4 bases from J, leaving 6 bases between. CDR3 coding DNA: TGTGCCAGCAGTTACTCGGGCAGCACTGAAGCTTTCTTT. Translating gives CASSYSGSTEAFF.

As for this clone: Other DNA sequences from this sample encode an identical CDR3 as well. This CDR3 reads CASSSLDRAYEQYF. Written as DNA, the CDR3 is TGTGCCAGCAGTTCACTCGACAGAGCCTACGAGCAGTACTTC. V usage is TRBV27 and J usage is TRBJ2-7; D possibly corresponds to TRBD1 (5 bases). V dropped 4 bases and J dropped 2 bases, with 12 bases sitting between them. CDR1 is MNHEY and CDR2 is SMNVEV in the germline V gene (reference sequence). The CDR3 has 14 amino acids.

The chain uses TRBV6-4 and TRBJ2-1, with D perhaps matching TRBD1 (5 bases). CDR3 size: 19 residues. V lost 7 bases and J lost 2, with 27 bases in between. CDR1 and CDR2 from the germline V gene are MRHNA and SNTAGT. CDR3 in amino acids: CASTSDMLPRTFPYNEQFF. CDR3 sequence (DNA): TGTGCCAGCACCTCGGACATGCTTCCCCGGACCTTCCCCTACAATGAGCAGTTCTTC.